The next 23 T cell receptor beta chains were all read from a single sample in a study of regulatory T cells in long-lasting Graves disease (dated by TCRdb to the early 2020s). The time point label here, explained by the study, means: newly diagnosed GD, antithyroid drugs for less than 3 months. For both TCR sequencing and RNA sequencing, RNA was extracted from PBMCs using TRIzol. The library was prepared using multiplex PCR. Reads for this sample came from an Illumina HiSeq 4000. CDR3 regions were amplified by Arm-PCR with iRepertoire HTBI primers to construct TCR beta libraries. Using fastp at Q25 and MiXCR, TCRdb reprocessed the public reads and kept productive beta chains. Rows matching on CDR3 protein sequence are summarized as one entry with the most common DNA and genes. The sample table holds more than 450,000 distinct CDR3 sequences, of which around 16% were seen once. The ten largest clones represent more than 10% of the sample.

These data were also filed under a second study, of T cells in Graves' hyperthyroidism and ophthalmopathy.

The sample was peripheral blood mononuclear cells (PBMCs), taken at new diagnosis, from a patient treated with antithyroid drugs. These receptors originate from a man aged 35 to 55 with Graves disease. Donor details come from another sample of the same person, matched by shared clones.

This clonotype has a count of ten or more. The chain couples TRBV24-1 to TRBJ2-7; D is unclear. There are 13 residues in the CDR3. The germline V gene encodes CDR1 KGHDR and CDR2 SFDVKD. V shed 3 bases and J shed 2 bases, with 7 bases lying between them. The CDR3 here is CATSDRGTYEQYF. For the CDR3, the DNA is TGTGCCACCAGTGATCGTGGGACCTACGAGCAGTACTTC.

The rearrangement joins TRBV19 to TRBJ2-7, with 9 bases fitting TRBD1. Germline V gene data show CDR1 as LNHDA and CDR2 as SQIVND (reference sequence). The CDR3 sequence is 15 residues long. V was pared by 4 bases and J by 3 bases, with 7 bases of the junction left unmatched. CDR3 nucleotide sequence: TGTGCCAGTAGTAAGAGGACAGGGGTGTTCTACGAGCAGTACTTC. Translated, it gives CASSKRTGVFYEQYF.

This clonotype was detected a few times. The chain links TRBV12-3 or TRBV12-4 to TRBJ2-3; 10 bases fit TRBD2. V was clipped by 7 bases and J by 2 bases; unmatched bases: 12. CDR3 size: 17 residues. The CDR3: CASTLPWTSGNTDTQYF. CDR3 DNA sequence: TGTGCCAGCACCTTACCTTGGACTAGCGGAAACACAGATACGCAGTATTTT.

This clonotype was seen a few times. DNA for the CDR3: TGTGCCAGCAGCGGGGGAGTAGCGGCGTACAATGAGCAGTTCTTC. Its protein is CASSGGVAAYNEQFF. This chain links TRBV9 with TRBJ2-1; possibly TRBD2 for D (6 bases). CDR3 length: 15 residues. The V and J ends lost 3 bases and 4 bases respectively, with 14 bases between them. Per the germline V gene, CDR1 is SGDLS and CDR2 is YYNGEE.

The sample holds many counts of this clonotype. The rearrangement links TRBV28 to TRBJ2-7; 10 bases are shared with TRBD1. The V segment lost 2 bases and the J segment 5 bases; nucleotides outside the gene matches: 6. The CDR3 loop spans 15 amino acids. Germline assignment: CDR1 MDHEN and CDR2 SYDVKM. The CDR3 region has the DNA TGTGCCAGCAGTTTAGTCGGGACAGGGGCCCACGAGCAGTACTTC. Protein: CASSLVGTGAHEQYF.

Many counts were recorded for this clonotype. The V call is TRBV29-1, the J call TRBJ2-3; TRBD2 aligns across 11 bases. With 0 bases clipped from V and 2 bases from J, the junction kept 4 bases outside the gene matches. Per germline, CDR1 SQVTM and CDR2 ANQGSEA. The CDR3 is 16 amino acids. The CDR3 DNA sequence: TGCAGCGTTGAAGACGGGACTAGCGGCAACACAGATACGCAGTATTTT. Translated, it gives CSVEDGTSGNTDTQYF.

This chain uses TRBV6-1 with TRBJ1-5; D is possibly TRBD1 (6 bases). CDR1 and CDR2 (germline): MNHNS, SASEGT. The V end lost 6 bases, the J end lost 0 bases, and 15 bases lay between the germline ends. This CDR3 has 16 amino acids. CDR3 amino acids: CASSHRDIFSNQPQHF. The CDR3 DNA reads TGTGCCAGCAGCCACCGGGACATATTTAGCAATCAGCCCCAGCATTTT.

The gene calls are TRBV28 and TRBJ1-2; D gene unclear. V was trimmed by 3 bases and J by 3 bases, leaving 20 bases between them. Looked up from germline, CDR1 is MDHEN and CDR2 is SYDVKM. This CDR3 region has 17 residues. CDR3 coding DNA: TGTGCCAGCAGTTTTCTCTCGCGTCGGACGGAAGACTATGGCTACACCTTC. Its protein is CASSFLSRRTEDYGYTF.

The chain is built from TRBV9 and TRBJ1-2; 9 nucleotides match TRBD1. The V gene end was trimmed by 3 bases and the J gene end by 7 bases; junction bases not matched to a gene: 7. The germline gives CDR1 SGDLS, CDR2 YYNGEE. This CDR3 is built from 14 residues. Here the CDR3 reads CASSDLDRGSGYTF. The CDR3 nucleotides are TGTGCCAGCAGCGATCTGGACAGGGGAAGTGGCTACACCTTC.

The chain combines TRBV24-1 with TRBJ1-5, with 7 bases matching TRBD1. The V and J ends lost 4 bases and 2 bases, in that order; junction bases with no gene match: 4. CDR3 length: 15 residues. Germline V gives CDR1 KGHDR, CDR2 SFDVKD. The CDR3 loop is CATSERQGRNQPQHF. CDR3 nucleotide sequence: TGTGCCACCAGTGAAAGACAGGGCCGCAATCAGCCCCAGCATTTT.

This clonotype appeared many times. CDR3 DNA sequence: TGCGCCAGCAGCTCAGGGACTAGCGGGAGCGCGGTTGAGCAGTTCTTC. Protein product: CASSSGTSGSAVEQFF. The V gene is TRBV5-1, the J gene TRBJ2-1, with 14 bases aligning to TRBD2. CDR1 is SGHRS and CDR2 is YFSETQ in the germline V gene. The CDR3 is 16 amino acids. V lost 3 bases to trimming and J lost 9 bases; unmatched junction nucleotides: 8.

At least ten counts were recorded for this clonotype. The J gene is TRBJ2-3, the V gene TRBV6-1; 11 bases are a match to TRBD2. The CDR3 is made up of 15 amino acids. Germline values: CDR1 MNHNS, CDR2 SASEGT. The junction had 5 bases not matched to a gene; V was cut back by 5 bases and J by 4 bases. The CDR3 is CASSIAGGPADTQYF. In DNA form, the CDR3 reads TGTGCCAGCAGTATAGCGGGAGGGCCTGCAGATACGCAGTATTTT.

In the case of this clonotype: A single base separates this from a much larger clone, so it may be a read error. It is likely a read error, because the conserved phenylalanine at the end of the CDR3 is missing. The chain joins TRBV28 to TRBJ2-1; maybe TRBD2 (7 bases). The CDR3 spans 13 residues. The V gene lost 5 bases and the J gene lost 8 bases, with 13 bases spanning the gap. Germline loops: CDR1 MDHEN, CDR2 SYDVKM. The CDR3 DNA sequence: TGTGCCAGCAGTCCCCTAGGGGGGGATGAGCAGTTCCTC. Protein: CASSPLGGDEQFL.

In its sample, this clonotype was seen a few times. CDR3 nucleotide sequence: TGCAGTGCTAGCGAGAAGTCAGTCTACGAGCAGTACTTC. Translated: CSASEKSVYEQYF. The chain combines TRBV20-1 with TRBJ2-7; no reliable D call. With 3 bases removed from V and 3 bases from J, the gap between germline ends came to 12 bases. The CDR3 is 13 amino acids. CDR1 DFQATT and CDR2 SNEGSKA come from the germline V gene (reference sequence).

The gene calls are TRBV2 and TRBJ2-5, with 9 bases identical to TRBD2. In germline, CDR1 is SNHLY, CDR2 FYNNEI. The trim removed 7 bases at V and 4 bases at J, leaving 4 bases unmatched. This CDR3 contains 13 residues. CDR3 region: CASIETSGETQYF. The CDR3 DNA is TGTGCCAGCATTGAGACTAGCGGAGAGACCCAGTACTTC.

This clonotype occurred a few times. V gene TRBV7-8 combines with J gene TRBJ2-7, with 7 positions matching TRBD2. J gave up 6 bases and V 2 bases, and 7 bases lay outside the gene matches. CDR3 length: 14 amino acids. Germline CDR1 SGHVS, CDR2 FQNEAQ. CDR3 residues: CASSLTRGVGEQYF. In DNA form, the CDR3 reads TGTGCCAGCAGCTTAACCCGGGGGGTTGGCGAGCAGTACTTC.

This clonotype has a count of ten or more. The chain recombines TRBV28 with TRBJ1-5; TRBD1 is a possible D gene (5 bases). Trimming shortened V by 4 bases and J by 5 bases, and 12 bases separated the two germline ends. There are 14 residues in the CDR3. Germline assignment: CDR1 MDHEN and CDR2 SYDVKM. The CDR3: CASSYGTGHQPQHF. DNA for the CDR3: TGTGCCAGCAGTTACGGGACGGGTCATCAGCCCCAGCATTTT.

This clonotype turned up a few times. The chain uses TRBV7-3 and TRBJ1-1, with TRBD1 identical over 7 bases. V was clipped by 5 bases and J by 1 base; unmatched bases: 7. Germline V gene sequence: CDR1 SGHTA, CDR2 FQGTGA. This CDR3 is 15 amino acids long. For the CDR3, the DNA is TGTGCCAGCAGCCCCTCGACAGGGAAGAACACTGAAGCTTTCTTT. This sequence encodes CASSPSTGKNTEAFF.

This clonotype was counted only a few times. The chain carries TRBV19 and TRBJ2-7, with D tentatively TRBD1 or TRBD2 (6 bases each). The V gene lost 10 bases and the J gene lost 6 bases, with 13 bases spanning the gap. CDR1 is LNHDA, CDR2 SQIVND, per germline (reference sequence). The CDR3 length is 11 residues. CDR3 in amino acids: CATGAAGEQYF. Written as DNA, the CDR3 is TGTGCCACAGGGGCAGCGGGCGAGCAGTACTTC.

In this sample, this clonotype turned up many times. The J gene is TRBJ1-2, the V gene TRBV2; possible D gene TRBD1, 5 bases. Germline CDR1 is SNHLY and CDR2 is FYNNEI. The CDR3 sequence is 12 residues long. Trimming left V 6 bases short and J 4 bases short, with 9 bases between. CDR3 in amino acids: CASRGQGYGYTF. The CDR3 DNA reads TGTGCCAGCAGGGGGCAGGGCTATGGCTACACCTTC.

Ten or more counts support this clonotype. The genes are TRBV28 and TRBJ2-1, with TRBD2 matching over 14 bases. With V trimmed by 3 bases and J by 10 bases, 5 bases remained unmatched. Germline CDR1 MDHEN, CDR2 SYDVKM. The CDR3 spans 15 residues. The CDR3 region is CASSLTSGRGLEQFF. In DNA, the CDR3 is TGTGCCAGCAGTTTGACTAGCGGGAGGGGCCTGGAGCAGTTCTTC.

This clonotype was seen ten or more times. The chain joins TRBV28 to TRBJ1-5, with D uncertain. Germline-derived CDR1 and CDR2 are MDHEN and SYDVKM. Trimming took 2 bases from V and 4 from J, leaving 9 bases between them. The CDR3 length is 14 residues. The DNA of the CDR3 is TGTGCCAGCAGTTTAACTGCGGTGAATCAGCCCCAGCATTTT. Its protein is CASSLTAVNQPQHF.

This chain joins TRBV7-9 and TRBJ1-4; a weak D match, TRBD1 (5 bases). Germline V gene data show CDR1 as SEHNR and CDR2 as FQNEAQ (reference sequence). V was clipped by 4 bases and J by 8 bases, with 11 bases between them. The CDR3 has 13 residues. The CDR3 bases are TGTGCCAGCAGCTCCCAGGGTGGCGAAAAACTGTTTTTT. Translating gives CASSSQGGEKLFF.